The T cell receptor beta chain described here comes from a study of blood T cell repertoires in COVID-19. About the research overall: Sources were T cells, B-cell-depleted T cells, or PBMCs; the material itself was cDNA or gDNA.

Sequencing was performed with immunoSEQ multiplex PCR; in TCRdb, only in-frame clones are kept and a portion is missing. The repertoire holds about 190,000 clones, with roughly 88% as singletons. The CDR3 is 13 residues long. The germline gives CDR1 MNHNY, CDR2 SVGAGI (reference sequence). The V and J ends lost 0 bases and 8 bases respectively, with 10 bases between them. The chain employs TRBV6-6 and TRBJ1-2; D ambiguous. Material: peripheral blood. This receptor was identified in a woman between 35 and 50 years old who had recovered from COVID-19. CDR3 in DNA: TGTGCCAGCAGTTACTCCGGACTATTAGGCTACACCTTC. As protein: CASSYSGLLGYTF.